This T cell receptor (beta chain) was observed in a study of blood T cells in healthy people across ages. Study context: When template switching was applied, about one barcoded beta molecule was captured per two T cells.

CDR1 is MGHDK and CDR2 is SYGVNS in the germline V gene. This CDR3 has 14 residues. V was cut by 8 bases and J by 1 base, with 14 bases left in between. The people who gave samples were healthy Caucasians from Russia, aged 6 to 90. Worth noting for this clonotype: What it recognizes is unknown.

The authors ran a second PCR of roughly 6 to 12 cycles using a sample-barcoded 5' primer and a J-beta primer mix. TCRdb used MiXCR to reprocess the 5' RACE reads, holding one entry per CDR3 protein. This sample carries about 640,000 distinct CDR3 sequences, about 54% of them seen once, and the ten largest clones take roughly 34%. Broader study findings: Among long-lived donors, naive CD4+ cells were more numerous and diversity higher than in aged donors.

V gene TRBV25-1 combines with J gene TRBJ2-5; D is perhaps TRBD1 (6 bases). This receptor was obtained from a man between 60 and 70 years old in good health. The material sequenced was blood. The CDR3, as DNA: TGTGCCAGCCGGGCCCTAGGGGGCCAAGAGACCCAGTACTTC. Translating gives CASRALGGQETQYF.